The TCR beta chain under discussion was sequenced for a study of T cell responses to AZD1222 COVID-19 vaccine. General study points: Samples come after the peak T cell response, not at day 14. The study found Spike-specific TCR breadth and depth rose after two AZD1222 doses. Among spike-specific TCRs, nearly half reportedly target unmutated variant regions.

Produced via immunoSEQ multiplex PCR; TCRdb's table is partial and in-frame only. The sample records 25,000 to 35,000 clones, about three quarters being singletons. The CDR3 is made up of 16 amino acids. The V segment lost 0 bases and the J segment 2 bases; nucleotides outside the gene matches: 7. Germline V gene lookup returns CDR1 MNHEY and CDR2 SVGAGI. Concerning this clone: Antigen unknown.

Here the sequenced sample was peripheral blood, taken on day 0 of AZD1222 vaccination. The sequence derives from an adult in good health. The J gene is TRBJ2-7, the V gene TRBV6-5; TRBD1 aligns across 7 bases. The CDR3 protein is CASSYSIDRVAYEQYV. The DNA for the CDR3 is TGTGCCAGCAGTTACTCGATAGACAGGGTCGCCTACGAGCAGTACGTC.